This paragraph covers one TCR beta chain sequence. Its antigen is unidentified. Deep-level assay runs were performed. In the source study's methods: Junction-only immunoSEQ data arrived without quality scores, meaning filtering differed. Measured with immunoSEQ multiplex PCR; TCRdb has only the in-frame clones, and not every one. V, J and clone size are those of that table, while D and trimming were read from the DNA. The repertoire holds over a million clones, with approximately 97% as singletons. Trimming removed 0 bases at V and 6 bases at J, with 5 bases between. CDR1 is GTSNPN and CDR2 is SVGIG in the germline V gene (reference sequence). The CDR3 sequence is 11 residues long. Splitting the CD4+ cells yielded a CD45RA+ naive subset and a CD45RA-negative memory subset. The source of the sample is a study of shared clonotypes between healthy human individuals. Notes on the study in general: Sequencing depth was expected to influence donor clonotype sharing.

This clonotype was sampled from a young man in good health. The rearrangement joins TRBV30 to TRBJ1-1; D call uncertain. Specimen: naive CD4+ T cells sorted from blood. Noted subset: CD45RA+ positively selected. CDR3 bases: TGTGCCTGGAGTGTACGTTCTGAAGCTTTCTTT. Translation: CAWSVRSEAFF.